This TCR beta chain was sequenced during a study of T cell repertoires in cytomegalovirus infection. Study results and limitations: The response measured ex vivo was dominated by TCR beta clonotypes (HLA-C-restricted and CMV-specific). Summed frequency of shared TCR beta families picked out CMV carriers who also had the relevant HLA.

This clonotype was observed many times. Antigen specificity is unknown. TCRdb recomputed calls from the reads with MiXCR, one row per CDR3 protein. The repertoire has 200,000 to 300,000 distinct CDR3 sequences, around 6.4% of them found once; the top ten carry roughly 6.5%. The J segment lost 3 bases and the V segment lost 2 bases, leaving 11 bases of the junction unmatched. CDR1 is SGHTA, CDR2 FQGNSA, per germline. The CDR3 loop spans 17 amino acids. Sequencing was carried out using PBMCs. J is TRBJ2-5 and V is TRBV7-2; 8 bases line up with TRBD2. The receptor was isolated from a human donor in good health (CMV status not recorded). Some clones in this sample may be carry-over from other donors' samples. CDR3 nucleotides: TGTGCCAGCAGCTTAAGGGGATCGGGGGGGCGGAAAGAGACCCAGTACTTC. Protein product: CASSLRGSGGRKETQYF.